This T cell receptor (beta chain) was identified in a study of tumor-infiltrating lymphocytes in primary liver carcinoma. TCR beta cDNA was made from 400 to 500 ng total RNA with a constant-region primer. Employing slightly modified ARM-PCR, three nested multiplex PCR rounds were run, and these gave rise to the TCR beta libraries. PCR rounds one and two used TRBV1-TRBV30 forward primers with a C-beta reverse primer for 10 cycles each. TCRdb re-called the multiplex PCR reads through MiXCR, storing one row per CDR3 protein. This sample has about 300,000 distinct CDR3 sequences; over 55% occur once, and the top ten carry approximately 9%. Germline DNA was also extracted, while the blood RNA originated from unsorted whole blood. This clonotype turned up a few times. Trimming cost V 2 bases and J 1 base; bases outside gene matches: 5. This CDR3 is 18 amino acids long. The germline V gene encodes CDR1 SGHVS and CDR2 FQNEAQ.

The V and J genes are TRBV7-8 and TRBJ2-1; 13 positions match TRBD2. Source material: peripheral blood. The receptor's source is a man aged 40-49 years with primary liver carcinoma and hepatitis B virus infection. In DNA form, the CDR3 reads TGTGCCAGCAGCTTAAGGACTAGCGGGAGCCTGTCCTACAATGAGCAGTTCTTC. Protein: CASSLRTSGSLSYNEQFF.